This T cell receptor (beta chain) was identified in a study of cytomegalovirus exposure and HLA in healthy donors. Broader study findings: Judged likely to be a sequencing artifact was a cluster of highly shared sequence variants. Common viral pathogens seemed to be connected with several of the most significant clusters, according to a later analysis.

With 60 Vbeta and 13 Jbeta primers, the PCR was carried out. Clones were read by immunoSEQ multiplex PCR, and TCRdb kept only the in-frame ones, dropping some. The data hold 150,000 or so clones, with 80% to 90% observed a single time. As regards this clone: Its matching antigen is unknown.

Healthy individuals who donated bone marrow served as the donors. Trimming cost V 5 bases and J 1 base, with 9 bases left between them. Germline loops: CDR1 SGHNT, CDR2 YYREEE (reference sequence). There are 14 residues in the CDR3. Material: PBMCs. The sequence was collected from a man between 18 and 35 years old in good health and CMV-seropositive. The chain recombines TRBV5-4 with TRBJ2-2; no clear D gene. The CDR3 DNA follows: TGTGCCAGCAGTATCGAGTGGAACACCGGGGAGCTGTTTTTT. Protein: CASSIEWNTGELFF.